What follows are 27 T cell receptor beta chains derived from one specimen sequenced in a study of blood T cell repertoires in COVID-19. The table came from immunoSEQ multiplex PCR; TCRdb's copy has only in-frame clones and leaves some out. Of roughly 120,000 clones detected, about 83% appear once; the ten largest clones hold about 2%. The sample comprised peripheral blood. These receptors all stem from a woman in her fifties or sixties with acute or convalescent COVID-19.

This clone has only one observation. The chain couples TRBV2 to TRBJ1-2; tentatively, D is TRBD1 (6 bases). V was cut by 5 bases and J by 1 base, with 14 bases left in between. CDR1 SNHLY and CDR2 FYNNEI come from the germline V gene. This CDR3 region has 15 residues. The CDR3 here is CASSSRTEINYGYTF. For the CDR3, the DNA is TGTGCCAGCAGTTCAAGGACAGAGATTAACTATGGCTACACCTTC. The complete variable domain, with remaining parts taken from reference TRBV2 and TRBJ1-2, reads EPEVTQTPSHQVTQMGQEVILRCVPISNHLYFYWYRQILGQKVEFLVSFYNNEISEKSEIFDDQFSVERPDGSNFTLKIRSTKLEDSAMYFCASSSRTEINYGYTFGSGTRLTVV.

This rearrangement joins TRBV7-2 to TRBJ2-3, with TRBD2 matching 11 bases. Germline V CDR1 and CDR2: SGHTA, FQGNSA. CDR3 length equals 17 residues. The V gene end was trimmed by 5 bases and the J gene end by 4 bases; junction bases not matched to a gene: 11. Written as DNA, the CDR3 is TGTGCCAGCAGCCCCCACGGTGGTAGCGGGGGGGCAGATACGCAGTATTTT. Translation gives CASSPHGGSGGADTQYF.

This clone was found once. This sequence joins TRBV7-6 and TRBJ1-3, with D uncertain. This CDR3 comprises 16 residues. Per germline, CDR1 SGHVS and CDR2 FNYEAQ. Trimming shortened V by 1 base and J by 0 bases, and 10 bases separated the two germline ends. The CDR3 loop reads CASSLVPGSSGNTIYF. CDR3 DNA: TGTGCCAGCAGCTTAGTTCCAGGAAGCTCTGGAAACACCATATATTTT. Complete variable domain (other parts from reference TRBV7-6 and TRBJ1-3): GAGVSQSPRYKVTKRGQDVALRCDPISGHVSLYWYRQALGQGPEFLTYFNYEAQQDKSGLPNDRFSAERPEGSISTLTIQRTEQRDSAMYRCASSLVPGSSGNTIYFGEGSWLTVV.

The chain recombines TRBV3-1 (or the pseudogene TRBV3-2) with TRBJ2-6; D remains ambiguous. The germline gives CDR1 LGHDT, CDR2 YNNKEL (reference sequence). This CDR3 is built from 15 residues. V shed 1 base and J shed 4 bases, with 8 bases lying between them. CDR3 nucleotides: TGTGCCAGCAGCCAAGTTGTCGCGGGGGCCAACGTCCTGACTTTC. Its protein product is CASSQVVAGANVLTF.

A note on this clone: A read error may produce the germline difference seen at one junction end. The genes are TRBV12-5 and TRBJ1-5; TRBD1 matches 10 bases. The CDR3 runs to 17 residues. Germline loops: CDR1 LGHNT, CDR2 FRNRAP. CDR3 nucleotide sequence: TGTGCTAGTGCTTTGGTAATGGGGACAGGGGACAATCAGCCCCAGCATTTT. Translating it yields CASALVMGTGDNQPQHF.

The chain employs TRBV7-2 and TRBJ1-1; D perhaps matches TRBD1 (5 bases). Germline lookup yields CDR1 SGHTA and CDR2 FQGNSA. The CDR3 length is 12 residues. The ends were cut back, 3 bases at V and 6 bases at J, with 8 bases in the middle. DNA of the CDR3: TGTGCCAGCAGCTTTAGGGGATCTGAAGCTTTCTTT. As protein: CASSFRGSEAFF.

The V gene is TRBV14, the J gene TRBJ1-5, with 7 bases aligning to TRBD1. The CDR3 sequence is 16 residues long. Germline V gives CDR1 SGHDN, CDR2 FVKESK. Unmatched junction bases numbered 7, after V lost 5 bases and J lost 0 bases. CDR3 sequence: CASSSPGGPSNQPQHF. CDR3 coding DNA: TGTGCCAGCAGCTCCCCAGGGGGACCTAGCAATCAGCCCCAGCATTTT.

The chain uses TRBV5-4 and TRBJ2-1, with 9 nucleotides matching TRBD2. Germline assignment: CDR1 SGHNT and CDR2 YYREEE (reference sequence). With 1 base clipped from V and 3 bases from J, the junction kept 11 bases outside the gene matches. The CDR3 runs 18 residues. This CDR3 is CASSLWIAGASIYNEQFF. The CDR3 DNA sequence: TGTGCCAGCAGCTTGTGGATAGCGGGGGCCTCCATCTACAATGAGCAGTTCTTC.

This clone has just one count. The CDR3 here is CASSGNEAGYTF. As DNA, the CDR3 is TGTGCCAGCAGTGGAAATGAGGCAGGCTACACCTTC. This chain uses TRBV25-1 with TRBJ1-2; D ambiguous. Trimming left V 4 bases short and J 8 bases short, with 11 bases between. This CDR3 has 12 amino acids. Germline V gene lookup returns CDR1 MGHDK and CDR2 SYGVNS.

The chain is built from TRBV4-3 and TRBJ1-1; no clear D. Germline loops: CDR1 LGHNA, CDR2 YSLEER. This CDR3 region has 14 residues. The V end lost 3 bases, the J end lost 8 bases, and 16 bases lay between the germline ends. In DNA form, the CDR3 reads TGCGCCAGCAGCCAGAATACAGCCAATTACGAAGCTTTCTTT. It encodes CASSQNTANYEAFF.

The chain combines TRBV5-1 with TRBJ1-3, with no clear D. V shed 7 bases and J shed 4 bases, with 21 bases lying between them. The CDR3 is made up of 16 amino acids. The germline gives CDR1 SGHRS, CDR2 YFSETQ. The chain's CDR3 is CASGRGYEFLGNTIYF. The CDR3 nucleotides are TGCGCCAGCGGCCGGGGTTACGAATTCCTGGGAAACACCATATATTTT.

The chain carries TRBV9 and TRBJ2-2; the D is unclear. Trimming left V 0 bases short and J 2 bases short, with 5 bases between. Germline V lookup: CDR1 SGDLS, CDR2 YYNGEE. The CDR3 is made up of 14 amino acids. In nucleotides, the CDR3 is TGTGCCAGCAGCGTAGGAGGAAACACCGGGGAGCTGTTTTTT. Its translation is CASSVGGNTGELFF.

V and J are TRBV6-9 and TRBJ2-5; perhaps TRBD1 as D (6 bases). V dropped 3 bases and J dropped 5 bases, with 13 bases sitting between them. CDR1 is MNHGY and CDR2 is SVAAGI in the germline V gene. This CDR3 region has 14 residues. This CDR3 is CASSYTGMGETQYF. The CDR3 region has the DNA TGTGCCAGCAGTTACACAGGGATGGGGGAGACCCAGTACTTC.

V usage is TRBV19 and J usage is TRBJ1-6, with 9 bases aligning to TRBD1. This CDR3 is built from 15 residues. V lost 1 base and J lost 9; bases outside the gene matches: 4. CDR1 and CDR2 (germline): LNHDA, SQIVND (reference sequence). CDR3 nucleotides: TGTGCCAGTAGTATAGCGGACAGGGGTGCTTCACCCCTCCACTTT. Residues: CASSIADRGASPLHF. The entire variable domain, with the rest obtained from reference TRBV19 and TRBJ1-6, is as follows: DGGITQSPKYLFRKEGQNVTLSCEQNLNHDAMYWYRQDPGQGLRLIYYSQIVNDFQKGDIAEGYSVSREKKESFPLTVTSAQKNPTAFYLCASSIADRGASPLHFGNGTRLTVT.

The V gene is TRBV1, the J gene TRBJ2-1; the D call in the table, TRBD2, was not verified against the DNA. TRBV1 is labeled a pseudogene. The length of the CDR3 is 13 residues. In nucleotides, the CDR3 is TGCACCAGCAGCCAAGATCGGGGGGATGAGCAGTTCTTC. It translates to CTSSQDRGDEQFF.

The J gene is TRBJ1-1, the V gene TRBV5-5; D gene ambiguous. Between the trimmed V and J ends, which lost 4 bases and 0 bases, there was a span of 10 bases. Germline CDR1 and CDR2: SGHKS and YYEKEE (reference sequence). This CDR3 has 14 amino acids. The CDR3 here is CASSQDYMNTEAFF. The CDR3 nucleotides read TGTGCCAGCAGCCAGGATTATATGAACACTGAAGCTTTCTTT.

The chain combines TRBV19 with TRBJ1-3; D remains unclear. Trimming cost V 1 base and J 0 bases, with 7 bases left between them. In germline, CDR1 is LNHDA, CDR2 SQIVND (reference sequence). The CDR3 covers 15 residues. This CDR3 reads CASSIAGYSGNTIYF. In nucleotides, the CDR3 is TGTGCCAGTAGTATAGCCGGGTACTCTGGAAACACCATATATTTT.

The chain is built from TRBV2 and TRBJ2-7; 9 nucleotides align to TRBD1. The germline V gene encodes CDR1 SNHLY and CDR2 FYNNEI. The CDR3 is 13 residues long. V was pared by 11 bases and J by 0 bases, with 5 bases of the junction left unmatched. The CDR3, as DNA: TGTGCCTCCCAGACAGGGGGCTCCTACGAGCAGTACTTC. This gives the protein CASQTGGSYEQYF.

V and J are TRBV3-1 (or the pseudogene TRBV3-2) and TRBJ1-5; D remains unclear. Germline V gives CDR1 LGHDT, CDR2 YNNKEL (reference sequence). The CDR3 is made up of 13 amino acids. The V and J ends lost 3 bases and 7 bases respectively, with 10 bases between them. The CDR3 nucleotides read TGTGCCAGCAGCCAGGGCTTCGGACAGCCCCAGCATTTT. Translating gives CASSQGFGQPQHF.

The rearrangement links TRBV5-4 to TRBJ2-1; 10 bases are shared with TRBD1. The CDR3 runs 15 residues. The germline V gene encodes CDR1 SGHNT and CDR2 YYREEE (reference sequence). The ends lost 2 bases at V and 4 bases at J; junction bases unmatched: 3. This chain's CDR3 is CASSFGTGEYNEQFF. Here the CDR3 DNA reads TGTGCCAGCAGCTTTGGGACAGGGGAATACAATGAGCAGTTCTTC.

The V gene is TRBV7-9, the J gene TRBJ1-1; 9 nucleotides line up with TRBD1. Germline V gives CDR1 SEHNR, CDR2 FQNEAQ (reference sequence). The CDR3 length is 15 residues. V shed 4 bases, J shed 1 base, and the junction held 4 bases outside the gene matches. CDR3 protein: CASSSRQGGNTEAFF. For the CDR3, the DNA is TGTGCCAGCAGCTCCCGACAGGGGGGGAACACTGAAGCTTTCTTT.

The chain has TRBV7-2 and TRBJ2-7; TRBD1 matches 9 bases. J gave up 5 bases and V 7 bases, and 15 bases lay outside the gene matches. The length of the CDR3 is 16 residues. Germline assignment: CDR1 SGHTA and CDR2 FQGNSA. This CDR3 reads CASTPGRGTGINEQYF. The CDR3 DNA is TGTGCCAGCACCCCGGGGCGGGGGACAGGGATAAACGAGCAGTACTTC.

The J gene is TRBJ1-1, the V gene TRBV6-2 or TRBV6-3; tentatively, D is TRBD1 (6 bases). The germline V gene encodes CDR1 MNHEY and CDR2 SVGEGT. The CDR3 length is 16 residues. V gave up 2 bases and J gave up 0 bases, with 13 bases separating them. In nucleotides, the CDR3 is TGTGCCAGCAGTTACGGTAAGGACAGAGTGAACACTGAAGCTTTCTTT. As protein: CASSYGKDRVNTEAFF.

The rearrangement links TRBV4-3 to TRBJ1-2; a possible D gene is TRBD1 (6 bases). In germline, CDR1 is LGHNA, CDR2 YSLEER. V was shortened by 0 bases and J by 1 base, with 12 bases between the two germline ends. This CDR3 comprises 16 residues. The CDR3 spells CASSQEGDTYNYGYTF. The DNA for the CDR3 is TGCGCCAGCAGCCAAGAGGGGGACACCTATAACTATGGCTACACCTTC.

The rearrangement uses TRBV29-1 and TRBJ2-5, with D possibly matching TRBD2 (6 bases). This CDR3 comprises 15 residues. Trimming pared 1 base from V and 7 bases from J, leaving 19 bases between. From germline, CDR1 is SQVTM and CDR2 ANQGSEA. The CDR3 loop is CSVEGGSDGRGTQYF. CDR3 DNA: TGCAGCGTTGAAGGGGGATCCGACGGGAGAGGGACCCAGTACTTC.

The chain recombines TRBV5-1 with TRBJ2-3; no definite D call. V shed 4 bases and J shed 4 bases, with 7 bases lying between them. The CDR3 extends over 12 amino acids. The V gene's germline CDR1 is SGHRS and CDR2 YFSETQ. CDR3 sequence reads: CASSPPSDTQYF. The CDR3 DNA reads TGCGCCAGCAGCCCCCCTTCAGATACGCAGTATTTT.

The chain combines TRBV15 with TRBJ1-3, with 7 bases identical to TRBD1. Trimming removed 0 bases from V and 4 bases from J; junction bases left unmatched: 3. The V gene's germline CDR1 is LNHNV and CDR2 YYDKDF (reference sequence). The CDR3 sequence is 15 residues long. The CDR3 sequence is CATSRDLGGGNTIYF. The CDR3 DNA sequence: TGTGCCACCAGCAGAGATTTAGGGGGCGGAAACACCATATATTTT.